One sample yielded the 10 T cell receptor beta chains listed below, sequenced in a study of T cell responses to AZD1222 COVID-19 vaccine. Generated by immunoSEQ multiplex PCR, the TCRdb table keeps only in-frame clones and is missing some. The data hold under 150,000 clones, with more than 85% observed a single time. Material: peripheral blood, obtained on day 0 of AZD1222 vaccination. The receptors here all came from an adult in good health.

V and J are TRBV24-1 and TRBJ2-3; 7 nucleotides line up with TRBD1. Germline V gives CDR1 KGHDR, CDR2 SFDVKD. Trimming at V came to 4 bases and at J to 10 bases, leaving 7 bases not matched to a gene. The CDR3 has 13 amino acids. CDR3 protein: CATSDRDRSAQYF. The CDR3, as DNA: TGTGCCACCAGTGACCGGGACAGATCAGCGCAGTATTTT.

V usage is TRBV24-1 and J usage is TRBJ1-2, with D unclear. CDR1 is KGHDR and CDR2 is SFDVKD in the germline V gene. V was clipped by 4 bases and J by 2 bases, with 4 bases between them. The CDR3 is made up of 12 amino acids. CDR3 DNA: TGTGCCACCAGTGACCCCAACTATGGCTACACCTTC. Its translation: CATSDPNYGYTF.

V gene TRBV5-1 combines with J gene TRBJ1-4; D not resolved. The CDR3 contains 16 residues. Germline V gene data show CDR1 as SGHRS and CDR2 as YFSETQ. Deletions cut 5 bases from V and 1 base from J, with 15 bases between. CDR3 sequence reads: CASSRVKWGTNEKLFF. CDR3 DNA: TGCGCCAGCAGTAGAGTCAAATGGGGAACTAATGAAAAACTGTTTTTT.

The V gene is TRBV7-2, the J gene TRBJ1-3; D possibly corresponds to TRBD1 (6 bases). The V gene's germline CDR1 is SGHTA and CDR2 FQGNSA. CDR3 length: 16 amino acids. Between the trimmed V and J ends, which lost 5 bases and 0 bases, there was a span of 14 bases. In DNA form, the CDR3 reads TGTGCCAGCAGCCAGGGGCCGGGCGCCTCTGGAAACACCATATATTTT. This gives the protein CASSQGPGASGNTIYF. Variable domain in full (rest from reference TRBV7-2 and TRBJ1-3): GAGVSQSPSNKVTEKGKDVELRCDPISGHTALYWYRQSLGQGLEFLIYFQGNSAPDKSGLPSDRFSAERTGGSVSTLTIQRTQQEDSAVYLCASSQGPGASGNTIYFGEGSWLTVV.

The V and J genes are TRBV7-8 and TRBJ1-4; D not certain. V lost 5 bases, J lost 0 bases, and 13 bases lay in between. This CDR3 is built from 16 residues. CDR1 is SGHVS and CDR2 is FQNEAQ in the germline V gene. The CDR3 DNA reads TGTGCCAGCAGCCTCAACCCCCTCGCAACTAATGAAAAACTGTTTTTT. Its translation is CASSLNPLATNEKLFF.

This rearrangement joins TRBV5-1 to TRBJ2-7; no reliable D call. Germline V gives CDR1 SGHRS, CDR2 YFSETQ. The CDR3 has 13 residues. The ends were cut back, 0 bases at V and 3 bases at J, with 7 bases in the middle. In DNA form, the CDR3 reads TGCGCCAGCAGCTTGGACGGAAACTACGAGCAGTACTTC. Translated: CASSLDGNYEQYF.

The gene calls are TRBV27 and TRBJ1-1; D gene ambiguous. The germline V gene has CDR1 MNHEY and CDR2 SMNVEV (reference sequence). This CDR3 contains 16 residues. The ends were cut back, 2 bases at V and 2 bases at J, with 15 bases in the middle. The CDR3 loop is CASSLMGRVKNTEAFF. The CDR3 DNA is TGTGCCAGCAGTTTAATGGGTCGGGTAAAAAACACTGAAGCTTTCTTT.

V and J are TRBV5-4 and TRBJ2-7; 12 bases are shared with TRBD2. V shed 4 bases and J 8 bases; nucleotides not matched to a gene: 10. CDR1 and CDR2 from the germline V gene are SGHNT and YYREEE (reference sequence). CDR3 length equals 15 residues. DNA of the CDR3: TGTGCCAGCAGCCAAAAGACTAGCGGGAGTAGCAAGCAGTACTTC. Translated, it gives CASSQKTSGSSKQYF.

This clone was seen more than once but under ten times. This sequence joins TRBV4-1 and TRBJ1-1; D uncertain. The germline V and J ends were trimmed by 6 bases and 3 bases, with 14 bases remaining between them. This CDR3 is 14 amino acids long. Germline CDR1 is MGHRA and CDR2 is YSYEKL. As DNA, the CDR3 is TGCGCCAGCAGGGGGATCCTACGGGACACTGAAGCTTTCTTT. Its translation: CASRGILRDTEAFF.

J is TRBJ2-4 and V is TRBV6-5, with 8 bases identical to TRBD2. V lost 5 bases and J lost 16; bases outside the gene matches: 7. This CDR3 is 11 amino acids long. Per germline, CDR1 MNHEY and CDR2 SVGAGI. CDR3 nucleotide sequence: TGTGCCAGCAGTCGGGGGGGGTTTCGTTACTTC. Protein product: CASSRGGFRYF.